This TCR beta chain originates from a study of shared clonotypes between healthy human individuals. As for the study in general: CD8 memory received one plate per donor, CD8 naive two, CD4 memory three and CD4 naive three.

CDR3 length: 15 amino acids. V shed 5 bases and J shed 0 bases, with 13 bases lying between them. Germline V CDR1 and CDR2: MNHNS, SASEGT. Naive-designated CD8 cells lacked CD45RO, were positively enriched for CCR7, and omitted terminally differentiated effector memory CD45RA+ cells. The study drew all its donors from Caucasian adults living in Nashville, Tennessee. Profiling relied on immunoSEQ multiplex PCR, and the TCRdb table lists in-frame clones only, not all of them. The repertoire has about 2 million clones, approximately 94% of them found once; the top ten carry under 1.5%. The V and J genes are TRBV6-1 and TRBJ1-2, with D possibly TRBD1 on 6 matching bases. The sequencing sample was made of naive CD8+ T cells sorted from blood. The sequence was obtained from a man younger than 35 in good health. This CDR3 is CASSSDSLSNYGYTF. The CDR3 DNA follows: TGTGCCAGCAGTTCGGACAGCCTCTCTAACTATGGCTACACCTTC.